This T cell receptor beta chain was profiled in a study of memory CD4+ T cells and cytomegalovirus serostatus. For the study at large: Of the healthy Belgian adults, under 10 were CMV seropositive and approximately 25 seronegative.

TCRdb's table, derived via immunoSEQ multiplex PCR, lists solely in-frame clones and lacks some. Of some 67,000 clones listed, about three quarters were seen once; the top ten hold 4% to 5%. V lost 8 bases and J lost 5; bases outside the gene matches: 5. The CDR3 consists of 13 residues. In germline, CDR1 is KGHSH, CDR2 LQKENI. Single viable CD3+CD4+CD8-CD45RO+ cells were sorted as the memory CD4+ T cells. Donors' CMV status reflects serum IgG against pp150, pp28, p38, p52. The receptor comes from an adult in good health and CMV-seropositive. Specimen: memory CD4+ T cells from blood. The chain carries TRBV18 and TRBJ2-2; 7 bases align to TRBD1. CDR3 DNA sequence: TGTGCCAGCGAAACAGGGGTAACCGGGGAGCTGTTTTTT. It encodes CASETGVTGELFF.